This TCR beta chain was documented in a study of naive and memory T cell subsets. Four PCR rounds used nested alpha and beta constant region primers plus the SP2 primer. TCRdb independently ran MiXCR on the 5' RACE reads; one entry per CDR3 protein. Here the sample spans 56,000 or so distinct CDR3 sequences, under 10% being singletons. The library had UMIs added by 3' ligation of an oligonucleotide to TCR cDNA. V lost 6 bases and J lost 2, with 18 bases in between. The length of the CDR3 is 16 residues. From germline, CDR1 is SGHTA and CDR2 FQGNSA. The chain has TRBV7-2 and TRBJ2-3; no clear D gene. The sequence derives from a female donor in good health. The CDR3 spells CASSRAAPINTDTQYF. CDR3 nucleotide sequence: TGTGCCAGCAGTCGTGCGGCGCCTATAAACACAGATACGCAGTATTTT.